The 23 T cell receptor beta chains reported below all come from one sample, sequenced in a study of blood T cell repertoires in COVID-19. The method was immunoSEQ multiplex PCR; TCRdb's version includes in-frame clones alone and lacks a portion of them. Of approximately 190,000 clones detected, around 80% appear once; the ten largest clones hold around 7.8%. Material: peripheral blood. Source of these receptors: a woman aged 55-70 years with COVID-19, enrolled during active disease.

DNA of the CDR3: TGTGCCAGCAGCCCTAGCGGGGGTACAGATACGCAGTATTTT. Protein sequence: CASSPSGGTDTQYF. J is TRBJ2-3 and V is TRBV7-3; 10 bases align to TRBD2. The germline V gene has CDR1 SGHTA and CDR2 FQGTGA. The CDR3 consists of 14 residues. J gave up 3 bases and V 5 bases, and 2 bases lay outside the gene matches.

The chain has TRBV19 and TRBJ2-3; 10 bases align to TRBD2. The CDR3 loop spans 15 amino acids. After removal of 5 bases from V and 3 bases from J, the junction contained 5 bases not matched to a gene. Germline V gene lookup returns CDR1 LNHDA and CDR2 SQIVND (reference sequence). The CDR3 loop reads CASSVAGGFTDTQYF. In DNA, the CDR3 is TGTGCCAGTAGTGTAGCGGGAGGATTTACAGATACGCAGTATTTT.

CDR3 sequence (DNA): TGTGCCAGCAGCTTGGCGGGACGGGGGGCTGGCACAGATACGCAGTATTTT. Residues: CASSLAGRGAGTDTQYF. The rearrangement uses TRBV5-4 and TRBJ2-3; TRBD2 might be the D (7 bases). The CDR3 is 17 amino acids. Trimming took 0 bases from V and 1 from J, leaving 15 bases between them. Per the germline V gene, CDR1 is SGHNT and CDR2 is YYREEE (reference sequence). Using reference TRBV5-4 and TRBJ2-3 for the parts outside the CDR3, the full variable domain is ETGVTQSPTHLIKTRGQQVTLRCSSQSGHNTVSWYQQALGQGPQFIFQYYREEENGRGNFPPRFSGLQFPNYSSELNVNALELDDSALYLCASSLAGRGAGTDTQYFGPGTRLTVL.

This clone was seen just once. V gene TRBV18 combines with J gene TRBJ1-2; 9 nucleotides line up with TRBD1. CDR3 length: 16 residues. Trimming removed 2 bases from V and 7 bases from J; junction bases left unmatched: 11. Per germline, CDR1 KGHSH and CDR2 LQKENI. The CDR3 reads CASSPVRTGAAGGYTF. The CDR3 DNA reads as TGTGCCAGCTCACCAGTCCGGACAGGGGCGGCAGGTGGCTACACCTTC. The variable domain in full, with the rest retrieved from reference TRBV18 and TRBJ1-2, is NAGVMQNPRHLVRRRGQEARLRCSPMKGHSHVYWYRQLPEEGLKFMVYLQKENIIDESGMPKERFSAEFPKEGPSILRIQQVVRGDSAAYFCASSPVRTGAAGGYTFGSGTRLTVV.

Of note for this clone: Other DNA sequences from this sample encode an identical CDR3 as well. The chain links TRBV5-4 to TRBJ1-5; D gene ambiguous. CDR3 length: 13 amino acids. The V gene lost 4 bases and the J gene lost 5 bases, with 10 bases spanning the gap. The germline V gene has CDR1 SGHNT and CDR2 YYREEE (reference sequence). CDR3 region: CASSLDRDQPQHF. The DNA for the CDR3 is TGTGCCAGCAGCCTGGACCGCGATCAGCCCCAGCATTTT.

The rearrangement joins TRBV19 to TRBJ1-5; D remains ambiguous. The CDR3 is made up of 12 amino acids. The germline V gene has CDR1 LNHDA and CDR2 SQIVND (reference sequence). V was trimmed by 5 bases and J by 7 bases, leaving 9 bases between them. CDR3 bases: TGTGCCAGTAGTCTCCGCGGACAGCCCCAGCATTTT. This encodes CASSLRGQPQHF.

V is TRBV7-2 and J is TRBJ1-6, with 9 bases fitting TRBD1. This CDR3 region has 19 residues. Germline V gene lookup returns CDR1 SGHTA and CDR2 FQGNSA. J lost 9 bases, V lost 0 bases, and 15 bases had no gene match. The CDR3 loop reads CASSLARGRQGVRFSPLHF. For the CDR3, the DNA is TGTGCCAGCAGCTTAGCCCGAGGCAGACAGGGGGTTAGGTTTTCACCCCTCCACTTT.

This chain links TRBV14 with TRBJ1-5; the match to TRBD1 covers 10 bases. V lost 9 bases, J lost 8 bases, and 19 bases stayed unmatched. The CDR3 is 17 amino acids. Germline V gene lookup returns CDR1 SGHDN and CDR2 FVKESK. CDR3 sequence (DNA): TGTGCCAGATCCCGATCGACAGGGGGCGTTTCTTATAAGCCCCAGCATTTT. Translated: CARSRSTGGVSYKPQHF. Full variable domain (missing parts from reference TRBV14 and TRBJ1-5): EAGVTQFPSHSVIEKGQTVTLRCDPISGHDNLYWYRRVMGKEIKFLLHFVKESKQDESGMPNNRFLAERTGGTYSTLKVQPAELEDSGVYFCARSRSTGGVSYKPQHFGDGTRLSIL.

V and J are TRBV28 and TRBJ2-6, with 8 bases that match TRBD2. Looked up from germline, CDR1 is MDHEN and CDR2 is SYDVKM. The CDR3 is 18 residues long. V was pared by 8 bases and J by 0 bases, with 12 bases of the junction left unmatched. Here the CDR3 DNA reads TGTGCCAGCCTTGGGAATAGCGGGGCGAGCTCTGGGGCCAACGTCCTGACTTTC. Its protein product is CASLGNSGASSGANVLTF.

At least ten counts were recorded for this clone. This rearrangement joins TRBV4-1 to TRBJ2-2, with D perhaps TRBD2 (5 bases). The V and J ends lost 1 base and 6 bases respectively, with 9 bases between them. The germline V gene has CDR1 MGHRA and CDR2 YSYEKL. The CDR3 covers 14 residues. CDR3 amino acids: CASSQGERAGELFF. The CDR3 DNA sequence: TGCGCCAGCAGCCAAGGGGAGAGGGCCGGGGAGCTGTTTTTT.

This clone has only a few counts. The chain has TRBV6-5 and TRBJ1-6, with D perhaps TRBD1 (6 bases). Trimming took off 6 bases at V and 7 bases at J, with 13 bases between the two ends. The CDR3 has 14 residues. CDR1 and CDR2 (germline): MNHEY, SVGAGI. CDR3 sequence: CASRRGATNSPLHF. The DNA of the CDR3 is TGTGCCAGCAGGCGGGGGGCAACGAATTCACCCCTCCACTTT.

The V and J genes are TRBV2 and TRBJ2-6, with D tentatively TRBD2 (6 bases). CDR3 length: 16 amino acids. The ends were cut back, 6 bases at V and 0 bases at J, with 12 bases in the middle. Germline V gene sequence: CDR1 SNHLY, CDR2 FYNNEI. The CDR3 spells CASSRDGSSGANVLTF. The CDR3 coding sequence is TGTGCCAGCAGCCGGGACGGGAGCTCTGGGGCCAACGTCCTGACTTTC.

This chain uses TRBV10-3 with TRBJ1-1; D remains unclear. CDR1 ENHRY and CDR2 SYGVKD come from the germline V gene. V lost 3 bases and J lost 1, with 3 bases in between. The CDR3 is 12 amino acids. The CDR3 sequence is CAISDRNTEAFF. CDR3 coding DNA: TGTGCCATCAGTGACCGGAACACTGAAGCTTTCTTT.

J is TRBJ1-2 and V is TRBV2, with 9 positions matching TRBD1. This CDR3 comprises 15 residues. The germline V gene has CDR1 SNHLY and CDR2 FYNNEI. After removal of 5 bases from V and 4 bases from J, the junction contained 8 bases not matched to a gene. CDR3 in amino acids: CASSRDREQSYGYTF. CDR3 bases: TGTGCCAGCAGTAGGGACAGGGAACAATCCTATGGCTACACCTTC.

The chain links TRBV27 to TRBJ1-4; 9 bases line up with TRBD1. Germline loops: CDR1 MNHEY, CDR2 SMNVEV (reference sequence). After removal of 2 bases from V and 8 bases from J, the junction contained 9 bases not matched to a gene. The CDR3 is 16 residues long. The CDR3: CASSLGLGQGIEKLFF. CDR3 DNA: TGTGCCAGCAGTTTAGGTCTGGGACAGGGTATCGAAAAACTGTTTTTT.

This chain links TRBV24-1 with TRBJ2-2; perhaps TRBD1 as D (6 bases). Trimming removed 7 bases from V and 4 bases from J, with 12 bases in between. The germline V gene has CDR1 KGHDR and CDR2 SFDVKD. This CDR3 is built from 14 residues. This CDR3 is CATSNFRGTGELFF. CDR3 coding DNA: TGTGCCACCAGCAACTTCAGGGGCACCGGGGAGCTGTTTTTT.

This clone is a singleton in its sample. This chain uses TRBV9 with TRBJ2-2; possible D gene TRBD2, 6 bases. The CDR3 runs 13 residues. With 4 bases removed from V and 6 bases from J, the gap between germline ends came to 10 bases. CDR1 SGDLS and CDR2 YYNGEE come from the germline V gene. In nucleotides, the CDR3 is TGTGCCAGCAGCTTGGGGGGTGCCGGGGAGCTGTTTTTT. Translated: CASSLGGAGELFF. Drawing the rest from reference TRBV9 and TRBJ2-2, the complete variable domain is DSGVTQTPKHLITATGQRVTLRCSPRSGDLSVYWYQQSLDQGLQFLIQYYNGEERAKGNILERFSAQQFPDLHSELNLSSLELGDSALYFCASSLGGAGELFFGEGSRLTVL.

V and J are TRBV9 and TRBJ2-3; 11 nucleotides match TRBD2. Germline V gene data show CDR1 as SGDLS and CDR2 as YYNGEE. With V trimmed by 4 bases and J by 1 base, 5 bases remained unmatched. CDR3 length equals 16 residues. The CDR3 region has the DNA TGTGCCAGCAGCCATACTAGCGGGAGCGGCACAGATACGCAGTATTTT. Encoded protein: CASSHTSGSGTDTQYF.

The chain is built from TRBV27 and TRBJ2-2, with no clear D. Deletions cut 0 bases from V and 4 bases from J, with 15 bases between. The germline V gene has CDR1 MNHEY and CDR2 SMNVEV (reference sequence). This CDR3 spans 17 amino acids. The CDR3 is CASSLSMVALPTGELFF. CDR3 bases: TGTGCCAGCAGTTTATCGATGGTAGCCCTTCCCACCGGGGAGCTGTTTTTT.

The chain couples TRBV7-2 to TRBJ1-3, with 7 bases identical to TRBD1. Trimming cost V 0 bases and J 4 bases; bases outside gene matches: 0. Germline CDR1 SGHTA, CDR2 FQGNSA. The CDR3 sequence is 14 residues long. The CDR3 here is CASSLAGGGNTIYF. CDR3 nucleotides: TGTGCCAGCAGCTTAGCAGGGGGCGGAAACACCATATATTTT.

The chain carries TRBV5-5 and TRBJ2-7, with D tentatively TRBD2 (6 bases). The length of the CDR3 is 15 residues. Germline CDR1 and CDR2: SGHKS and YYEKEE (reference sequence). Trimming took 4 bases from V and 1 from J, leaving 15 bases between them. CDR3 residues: CASSPDGGGSYEQYF. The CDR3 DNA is TGTGCCAGCAGCCCGGACGGGGGAGGATCCTACGAGCAGTACTTC.

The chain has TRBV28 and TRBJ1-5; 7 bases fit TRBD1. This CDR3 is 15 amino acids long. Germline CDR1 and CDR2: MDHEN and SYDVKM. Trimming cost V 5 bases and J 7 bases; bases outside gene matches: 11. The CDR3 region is CASSTYRGEGQPQHF. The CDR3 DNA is TGTGCCAGCAGTACCTACAGGGGCGAGGGGCAGCCCCAGCATTTT. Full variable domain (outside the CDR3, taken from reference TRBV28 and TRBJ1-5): DVKVTQSSRYLVKRTGEKVFLECVQDMDHENMFWYRQDPGLGLRLIYFSYDVKMKEKGDIPEGYSVSREKKERFSLILESASTNQTSMYLCASSTYRGEGQPQHFGDGTRLSIL.

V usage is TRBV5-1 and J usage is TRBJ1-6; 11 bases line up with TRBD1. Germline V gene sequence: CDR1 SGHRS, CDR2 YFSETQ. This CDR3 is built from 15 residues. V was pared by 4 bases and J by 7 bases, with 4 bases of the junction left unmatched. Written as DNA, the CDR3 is TGCGCCAGCAGCACCGGGACAGGGGGAAATTCACCCCTCCACTTT. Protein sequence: CASSTGTGGNSPLHF. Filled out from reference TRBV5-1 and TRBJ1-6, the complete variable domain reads KAGVTQTPRYLIKTRGQQVTLSCSPISGHRSVSWYQQTPGQGLQFLFEYFSETQRNKGNFPGRFSGRQFSNSRSEMNVSTLELGDSALYLCASSTGTGGNSPLHFGNGTRLTVT.